Following are 2 T cell receptor beta chains from one sample sequenced in a study of blood T cells in healthy people across ages. Primed by a sample-barcoded 5' primer and a J-beta primer mix, a second PCR proceeded for 7 to 11 cycles. TCRdb itself ran the 5' RACE reads through MiXCR, one entry per CDR3 protein. The sample records around 870,000 distinct CDR3 sequences, around 30% being singletons. The sample was blood. These receptors all stem from a woman aged 80 or older in good health.

This clonotype has ten or more counts. CDR3 amino acids: CASSRNSYNSPLHF. The CDR3 DNA sequence: TGTGCCAGCAGCCGTAACTCCTATAATTCACCCCTCCACTTT. The chain employs TRBV7-2 and TRBJ1-6; no clear D. The V end lost 5 bases, the J end lost 0 bases, and 5 bases lay between the germline ends. The CDR3 runs to 14 residues. Germline CDR1 is SGHTA and CDR2 is FQGNSA.

This clonotype was seen at least ten times. V is TRBV7-2 and J is TRBJ2-5; 15 nucleotides align to TRBD2. This CDR3 spans 16 amino acids. Germline trimming cut 5 bases from V and 5 bases from J; bases unmatched to any gene: 6. Germline-derived CDR1 and CDR2 are SGHTA and FQGNSA. This CDR3 is CASSRTSGGAGETQYF. The CDR3 bases are TGTGCCAGCAGCCGGACTAGCGGGGGGGCCGGGGAGACCCAGTACTTC.